Shown below are 21 T cell receptor beta chains from a single sample sequenced in a study of PD-1 blockade in classical Hodgkin lymphoma. With no exception, relapse followed autologous stem cell transplantation in all patients, and brentuximab vedotin exposure varied. Data came from immunoSEQ multiplex PCR; TCRdb stores just in-frame clones and leaves some out. There are over 15,000 clones in the sample; 82% occur only once, and about 28% lies in the top ten. Specimen: peripheral blood mononuclear cells (PBMCs), collected before the second cycle of nivolumab. Receptors originate from a human donor with classical Hodgkin lymphoma.

This clone was detected only once. DNA for the CDR3: TGTGCCAGCTCAACGGCAGGACAGGGGAATTCACCCCTCCACTTT. This encodes CASSTAGQGNSPLHF. V usage is TRBV18 and J usage is TRBJ1-6, with TRBD1 matching over 9 bases. V shed 5 bases and J 7 bases; nucleotides not matched to a gene: 6. Germline values: CDR1 KGHSH, CDR2 LQKENI. The CDR3 is 15 amino acids.

The V and J genes are TRBV30 and TRBJ1-6; 7 nucleotides align to TRBD1. Germline V gives CDR1 GTSNPN, CDR2 SVGIG (reference sequence). There are 15 residues in the CDR3. Trimming at V came to 3 bases and at J to 9 bases, leaving 11 bases not matched to a gene. The CDR3, as DNA: TGTGCCTGGAGACACCTTCAGGGGGTAGTTTCACCCCTCCACTTT. Amino acid sequence: CAWRHLQGVVSPLHF.

CDR3 sequence (DNA): TGTGCCAGTAGTATCCTCGGGGGGGTCCCTGGCTACACCTTC. This translates into CASSILGGVPGYTF. The chain recombines TRBV19 with TRBJ1-2, with D maybe TRBD1 (5 bases). The CDR3 is 14 residues long. Trimming pared 3 bases from V and 7 bases from J, leaving 15 bases between. The germline gives CDR1 LNHDA, CDR2 SQIVND (reference sequence).

The CDR3: CASSQDWTPGDRGYYGYTF. Written as DNA, the CDR3 is TGCGCCAGCAGCCAAGACTGGACTCCCGGGGACAGGGGGTACTATGGCTACACCTTC. This chain uses TRBV4-1 with TRBJ1-2; 11 bases fit TRBD1. This CDR3 contains 19 residues. Germline lookup yields CDR1 MGHRA and CDR2 YSYEKL. V lost 0 bases, J lost 3 bases, and 12 bases stayed unmatched.

This chain connects TRBV5-1 to TRBJ1-1, with D possibly TRBD1 on 5 matching bases. V lost 5 bases to trimming and J lost 5 bases, with 13 bases between them. The CDR3 has 13 amino acids. CDR1 is SGHRS and CDR2 is YFSETQ in the germline V gene. The chain's CDR3 is CASRGVWITEAFF. The CDR3 DNA reads TGCGCCAGCAGGGGGGTTTGGATTACTGAAGCTTTCTTT.

The chain joins TRBV7-6 to TRBJ2-3; no reliable D call. The V gene's germline CDR1 is SGHVS and CDR2 FNYEAQ. This CDR3 has 14 residues. V was clipped by 6 bases and J by 1 base, with 11 bases between them. The CDR3 DNA is TGTGCCAGCAGGAGTGGGGTTGGCACAGATACGCAGTATTTT. It yields the protein CASRSGVGTDTQYF.

This chain joins TRBV5-6 and TRBJ1-5; D is unclear. CDR3 size: 13 residues. Germline V CDR1 and CDR2: SGHDT, YYEEEE. V lost 0 bases and J lost 7, with 8 bases in between. The CDR3 bases are TGTGCCAGCAGCTTGGATGGAGACCAGCCCCAGCATTTT. Translating it yields CASSLDGDQPQHF.

The rearrangement links TRBV5-1 to TRBJ1-6, with unresolved D. Between the trimmed V and J ends, which lost 1 base and 9 bases, there was a span of 17 bases. Germline CDR1 is SGHRS and CDR2 is YFSETQ. This CDR3 comprises 16 residues. The CDR3 DNA sequence: TGCGCCAGCAGCTTGTCTGTAGGTCACCGGCCTTCACCCCTCCACTTT. It encodes CASSLSVGHRPSPLHF.

The V and J genes are TRBV4-1 and TRBJ1-5, with D perhaps matching TRBD1 (5 bases). There are 16 residues in the CDR3. Trimming stripped 6 bases from V and 6 bases from J, with 21 bases between. Looked up from germline, CDR1 is MGHRA and CDR2 is YSYEKL. DNA of the CDR3: TGCGCCAGCAGGCACGACATGACGGGCGGGGGTCAGCCCCAGCATTTT. Its protein is CASRHDMTGGGQPQHF.

The chain's CDR3 is CASSPSTDTQYF. The DNA of the CDR3 is TGTGCCAGCAGCCCGAGCACAGATACGCAGTATTTT. The V call is TRBV13, the J call TRBJ2-3; D uncertain. CDR1 is PRHDT and CDR2 is FYEKMQ in the germline V gene (reference sequence). The CDR3 is made up of 12 amino acids. The V gene lost 5 bases and the J gene lost 0 bases, with 3 bases spanning the gap.

The V call is TRBV19, the J call TRBJ2-3; no clear D. Germline CDR1 LNHDA, CDR2 SQIVND (reference sequence). This CDR3 region has 19 residues. Between the trimmed V and J ends, which lost 0 bases and 0 bases, there was a span of 19 bases. The CDR3 spells CASSIDLLIGRTSTDTQYF. Here the CDR3 DNA reads TGTGCCAGTAGTATAGATCTATTAATAGGGCGTACTAGCACAGATACGCAGTATTTT.

The chain is built from TRBV6-5 and TRBJ2-3; 9 bases fit TRBD2. The CDR3 covers 14 residues. The V segment lost 5 bases and the J segment 3 bases; nucleotides outside the gene matches: 3. Germline V gene sequence: CDR1 MNHEY, CDR2 SVGAGI. The CDR3 region is CASSLGLATDTQYF. The CDR3 DNA sequence: TGTGCCAGCAGTCTTGGACTAGCGACAGATACGCAGTATTTT.

V gene TRBV2 combines with J gene TRBJ2-2; a weak D match, TRBD1 (5 bases). The CDR3 has 13 amino acids. CDR1 and CDR2 from the germline V gene are SNHLY and FYNNEI. Trimming took off 7 bases at V and 8 bases at J, with 14 bases between the two ends. CDR3 coding DNA: TGTGCCAGCAACAGGCTAACCACTGGGGAGCTGTTTTTT. Protein: CASNRLTTGELFF. Full variable domain (rest looked up from reference TRBV2 and TRBJ2-2): EPEVTQTPSHQVTQMGQEVILRCVPISNHLYFYWYRQILGQKVEFLVSFYNNEISEKSEIFDDQFSVERPDGSNFTLKIRSTKLEDSAMYFCASNRLTTGELFFGEGSRLTVL.

This rearrangement joins TRBV5-1 to TRBJ1-2; D unclear. V shed 2 bases and J shed 2 bases, with 7 bases lying between them. This CDR3 is built from 13 residues. Germline CDR1 SGHRS, CDR2 YFSETQ. The CDR3 nucleotides read TGCGCCAGCAGCTTCGGCACGAACTATGGCTACACCTTC. Translated, it gives CASSFGTNYGYTF.

The CDR3, as DNA: TGTGCCAGCAGCCGAGGGGGAGGGGTCGAAAAACTGTTTTTT. It yields the protein CASSRGGGVEKLFF. The chain couples TRBV7-2 to TRBJ1-4, with D possibly being TRBD1 (6 bases). This CDR3 is built from 14 residues. The germline V and J ends were trimmed by 5 bases and 8 bases, with 15 bases remaining between them. Germline V gene sequence: CDR1 SGHTA, CDR2 FQGNSA. Supplemented by reference TRBV7-2 and TRBJ1-4, the full variable domain reads GAGVSQSPSNKVTEKGKDVELRCDPISGHTALYWYRQSLGQGLEFLIYFQGNSAPDKSGLPSDRFSAERTGGSVSTLTIQRTQQEDSAVYLCASSRGGGVEKLFFGSGTQLSVL.

J is TRBJ2-1 and V is TRBV9; D not resolved. Per germline, CDR1 SGDLS and CDR2 YYNGEE. Trimming took off 7 bases at V and 2 bases at J, with 13 bases between the two ends. CDR3 length: 14 residues. The CDR3 bases are TGTGCCAGCGTTCCTGGCCCAACCTACAATGAGCAGTTCTTC. This gives the protein CASVPGPTYNEQFF.

The chain is built from TRBV7-3 and TRBJ1-4; 7 nucleotides match TRBD1. This CDR3 region has 15 residues. CDR1 and CDR2 (germline): SGHTA, FQGTGA. V gave up 3 bases and J gave up 8 bases; unmatched junction bases: 9. The CDR3 sequence: CASSFHRGEGEKLFF. The CDR3 DNA is TGTGCCAGCAGCTTCCACAGGGGTGAAGGGGAAAAACTGTTTTTT.

In nucleotides, the CDR3 is TGTGCCAGCAAATTTCGGACAGCTTACAATGAGCAGTTCTTC. Translation gives CASKFRTAYNEQFF. V gene TRBV7-9 combines with J gene TRBJ2-1, with D possibly TRBD1 on 6 matching bases. The germline V gene encodes CDR1 SEHNR and CDR2 FQNEAQ (reference sequence). This CDR3 is 14 amino acids long. V gave up 7 bases and J gave up 4 bases, with 14 bases separating them.

The chain links TRBV7-3 to TRBJ2-3; perhaps TRBD1 as D (6 bases). The CDR3 covers 14 residues. The V and J ends lost 4 bases and 2 bases respectively, with 10 bases between them. The germline gives CDR1 SGHTA, CDR2 FQGTGA. CDR3 amino acids: CASSSGVLTDTQYF. The CDR3 bases are TGTGCCAGCAGCTCAGGGGTCCTCACAGATACGCAGTATTTT.

The chain has TRBV2 and TRBJ2-7; D gene ambiguous. The germline V and J ends were trimmed by 5 bases and 2 bases, with 13 bases remaining between them. The V gene's germline CDR1 is SNHLY and CDR2 FYNNEI. The CDR3 contains 14 residues. The CDR3 is CASSPGSLAYEQYF. CDR3 DNA: TGTGCCAGCAGTCCTGGGTCACTCGCCTACGAGCAGTACTTC.

This chain links TRBV19 with TRBJ1-5; D gene unclear. Trimming took 3 bases from V and 2 from J, leaving 11 bases between them. Germline CDR1 is LNHDA and CDR2 is SQIVND (reference sequence). This CDR3 comprises 15 residues. The CDR3 bases are TGTGCCAGTAGTATCCCCATAGGGCGCAATCAGCCCCAGCATTTT. This encodes CASSIPIGRNQPQHF.